This TCR beta chain originates from a study of T cell repertoires in cytomegalovirus infection. Background on the study: Indicated by public TCR beta signatures were CMV infection and matching HLA type. Study results and caveats: HLA-C-restricted CMV-specific TCR beta clonotypes prevailed in the ex vivo response.

V shed 5 bases and J shed 10 bases, with 17 bases lying between them. This CDR3 comprises 14 residues. The V gene's germline CDR1 is SGHVS and CDR2 FNYEAQ. The table lists this clonotype with many counts. Its target is not known. One entry per CDR3 protein, called by TCRdb with MiXCR from the reads. The table lists around 300,000 distinct CDR3 sequences, roughly 24% of them singletons. This TCR derives from a human donor in good health (CMV status not recorded). Some clones in this sample may be carry-over from other donors' samples. Sequencing was carried out using PBMCs. The chain couples TRBV7-6 to TRBJ1-4; TRBD1 might be the D (5 bases). The CDR3 DNA reads as TGTGCCAGCAGCCTCAACCGGGCAGGGACAAAACTGTTTTTT. Translating gives CASSLNRAGTKLFF.